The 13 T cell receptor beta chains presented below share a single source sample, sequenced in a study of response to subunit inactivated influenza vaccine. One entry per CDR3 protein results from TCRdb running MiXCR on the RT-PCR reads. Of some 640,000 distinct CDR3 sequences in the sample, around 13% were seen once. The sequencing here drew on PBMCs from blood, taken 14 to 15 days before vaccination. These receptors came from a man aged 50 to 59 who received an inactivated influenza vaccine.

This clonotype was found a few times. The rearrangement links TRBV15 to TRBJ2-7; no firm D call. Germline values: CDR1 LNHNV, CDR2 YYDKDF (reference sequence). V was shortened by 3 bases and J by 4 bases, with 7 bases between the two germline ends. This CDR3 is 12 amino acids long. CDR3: CATSRDKYEQYF. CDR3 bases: TGTGCCACCAGCAGGGATAAGTACGAGCAGTACTTC.

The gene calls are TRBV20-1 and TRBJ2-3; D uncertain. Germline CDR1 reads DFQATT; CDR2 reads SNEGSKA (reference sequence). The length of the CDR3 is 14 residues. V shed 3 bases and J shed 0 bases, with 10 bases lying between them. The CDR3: CSASRGPSTDTQYF. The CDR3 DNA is TGCAGTGCTAGTCGTGGACCCAGCACAGATACGCAGTATTTT.

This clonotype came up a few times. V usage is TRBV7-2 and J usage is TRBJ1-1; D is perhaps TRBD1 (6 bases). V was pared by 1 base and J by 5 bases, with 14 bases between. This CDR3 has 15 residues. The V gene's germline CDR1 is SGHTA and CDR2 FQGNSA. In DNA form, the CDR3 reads TGTGCCAGCAGCTTAGGATGGGACATAGGGACTGAAGCTTTCTTT. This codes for CASSLGWDIGTEAFF.

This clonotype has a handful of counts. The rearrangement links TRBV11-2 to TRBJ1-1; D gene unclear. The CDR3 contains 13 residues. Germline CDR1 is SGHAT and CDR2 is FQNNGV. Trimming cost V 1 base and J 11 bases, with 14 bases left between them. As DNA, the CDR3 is TGTGCCAGCAGCTTAGGCGGCAGGCTGCAGGCTTTCTTT. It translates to CASSLGGRLQAFF.

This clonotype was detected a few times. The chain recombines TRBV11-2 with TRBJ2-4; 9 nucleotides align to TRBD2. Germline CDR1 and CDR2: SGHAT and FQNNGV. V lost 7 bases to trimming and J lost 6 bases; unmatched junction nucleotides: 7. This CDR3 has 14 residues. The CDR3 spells CASTRGGASNIQYF. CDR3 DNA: TGTGCCAGCACCCGCGGGGGGGCCTCAAACATTCAGTACTTC.

CDR3 sequence (DNA): TGTGCCAGCAGCTTCATAGCGGGAGGCTCCCCAGATACGCAGTATTTT. It yields the protein CASSFIAGGSPDTQYF. The chain has TRBV7-6 and TRBJ2-3; 10 positions match TRBD2. V was pared by 3 bases and J by 4 bases, with 7 bases of the junction left unmatched. Germline assignment: CDR1 SGHVS and CDR2 FNYEAQ. The CDR3 length is 16 residues.

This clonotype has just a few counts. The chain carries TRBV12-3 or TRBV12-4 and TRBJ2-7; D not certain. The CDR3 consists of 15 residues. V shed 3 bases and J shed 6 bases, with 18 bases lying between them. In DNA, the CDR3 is TGTGCCAGCAGTTTCGTGACTCTACTCTCAGGCGAGCAGTACTTC. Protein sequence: CASSFVTLLSGEQYF.

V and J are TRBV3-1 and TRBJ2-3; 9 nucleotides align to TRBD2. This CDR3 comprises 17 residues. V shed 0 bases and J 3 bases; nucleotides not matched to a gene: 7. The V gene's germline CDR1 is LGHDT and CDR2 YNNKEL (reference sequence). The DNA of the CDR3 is TGTGCCAGCAGCCAAGATTGGCTAGCGGGGAATACAGATACGCAGTATTTT. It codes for CASSQDWLAGNTDTQYF.

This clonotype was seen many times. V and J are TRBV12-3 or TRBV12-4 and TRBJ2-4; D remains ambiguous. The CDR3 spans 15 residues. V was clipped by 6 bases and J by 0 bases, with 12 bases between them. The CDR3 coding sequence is TGTGCCAGCAGCACCACTGCTTTAGCCAAAAACATTCAGTACTTC. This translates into CASSTTALAKNIQYF.

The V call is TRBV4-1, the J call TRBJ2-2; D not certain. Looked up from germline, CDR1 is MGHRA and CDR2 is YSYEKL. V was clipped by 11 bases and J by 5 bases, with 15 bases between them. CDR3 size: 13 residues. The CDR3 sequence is CASDQLGTGELFF. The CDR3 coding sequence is TGCGCCTCCGACCAGTTGGGGACCGGGGAGCTGTTTTTT.

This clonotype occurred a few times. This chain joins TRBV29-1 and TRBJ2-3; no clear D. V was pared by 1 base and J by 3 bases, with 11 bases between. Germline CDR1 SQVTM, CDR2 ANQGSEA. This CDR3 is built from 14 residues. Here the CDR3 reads CSVEGISRTDTQYF. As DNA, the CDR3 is TGCAGCGTTGAAGGGATTAGCCGTACAGATACGCAGTATTTT.

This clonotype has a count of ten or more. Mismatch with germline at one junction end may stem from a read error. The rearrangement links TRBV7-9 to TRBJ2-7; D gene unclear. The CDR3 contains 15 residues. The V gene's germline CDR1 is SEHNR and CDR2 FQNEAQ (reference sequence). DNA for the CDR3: TGTGCCAGCGGCTTACCTTCACACTCCTCCTACGAGCAGTACTTC. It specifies CASGLPSHSSYEQYF.

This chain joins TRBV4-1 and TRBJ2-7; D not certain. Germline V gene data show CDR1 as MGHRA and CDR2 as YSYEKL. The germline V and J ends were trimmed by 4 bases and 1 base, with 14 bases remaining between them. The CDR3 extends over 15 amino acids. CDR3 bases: TGCGCCAGCAGCCCAGAGGCTACCGTTTCCTACGAGCAGTACTTC. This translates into CASSPEATVSYEQYF.